Below are 28 T cell receptor beta chains sequenced from a single sample in a study of radiotherapy plus CTLA-4 blockade in lung cancer. Libraries were prepared by immunoSEQ multiplex PCR; TCRdb keeps only in-frame clonotypes and omits some of them. Among around 100,000 clones listed, roughly 79% were seen once. Specimen: peripheral blood, collected from a patient treated with radiotherapy plus ipilimumab. The source is a human donor with non-small cell lung cancer who had a partial response to radiotherapy plus ipilimumab. Some clones in this sample may be carry-over from other donors' samples.

The chain has TRBV19 and TRBJ2-2, with TRBD1 matching 7 bases. The junction had 3 bases not matched to a gene; V was cut back by 6 bases and J by 2 bases. The CDR3 has 14 residues. Germline V gene data show CDR1 as LNHDA and CDR2 as SQIVND (reference sequence). The CDR3: CASRQGPNTGELFF. CDR3 DNA sequence: TGTGCCAGTAGACAGGGGCCCAACACCGGGGAGCTGTTTTTT.

The rearrangement links TRBV5-1 to TRBJ2-1; tentative D call: TRBD1 (6 bases). The germline V gene has CDR1 SGHRS and CDR2 YFSETQ. This CDR3 is 14 amino acids long. V was shortened by 4 bases and J by 4 bases, with 12 bases between the two germline ends. DNA of the CDR3: TGCGCCAGCAGCAGCAGGGGTTTGTACAATGAGCAGTTCTTC. Its protein is CASSSRGLYNEQFF.

V and J are TRBV5-4 and TRBJ2-5; tentative D call: TRBD2 (6 bases). Germline CDR1 SGHNT, CDR2 YYREEE (reference sequence). With 2 bases removed from V and 5 bases from J, the gap between germline ends came to 10 bases. This CDR3 spans 13 amino acids. CDR3 loop: CASSFGGTETQYF. The CDR3, as DNA: TGTGCCAGCAGCTTCGGAGGGACGGAGACCCAGTACTTC.

This chain connects TRBV7-9 to TRBJ2-7; 9 nucleotides agree with TRBD2. CDR3 length: 14 amino acids. Germline V CDR1 and CDR2: SEHNR, FQNEAQ (reference sequence). Unmatched junction bases numbered 5, after V lost 4 bases and J lost 4 bases. The CDR3, as DNA: TGTGCCAGCAGCTCCGGGACTAGCTCGTACGAGCAGTACTTC. Its translation: CASSSGTSSYEQYF.

The chain links TRBV7-8 to TRBJ2-7; D is unclear. Germline CDR1 reads SGHVS; CDR2 reads FQNEAQ. This CDR3 is built from 12 residues. Trimming left V 5 bases short and J 8 bases short, with 13 bases between. CDR3 nucleotides: TGTGCCAGCAGCACCAGAGACACGAAGCAGTACTTC. Its protein is CASSTRDTKQYF.

This rearrangement joins TRBV7-8 to TRBJ2-1; TRBD1 aligns across 7 bases. The CDR3 sequence is 13 residues long. Losses at the gene ends were 5 bases for V and 10 bases for J; bases not matched to a gene: 8. The germline gives CDR1 SGHVS, CDR2 FQNEAQ. The CDR3 DNA reads as TGTGCCAGCAGCGGCGACAGGGCAGGCGAGCAGTTCTTC. It specifies CASSGDRAGEQFF.

The chain combines TRBV5-1 with TRBJ1-2; a possible D gene is TRBD1 (6 bases). This CDR3 has 16 residues. Trimming removed 7 bases at V and 4 bases at J, with 23 bases between. Germline assignment: CDR1 SGHRS and CDR2 YFSETQ. The CDR3 here is CASGRGSAVGAYGYTF. The CDR3 region has the DNA TGCGCCAGCGGAAGGGGGTCAGCCGTGGGTGCCTATGGCTACACCTTC.

This chain uses TRBV10-3 with TRBJ1-5; 9 nucleotides match TRBD1. J was trimmed by 7 bases and V by 4 bases; bases with no gene match: 5. The CDR3 spans 14 residues. The germline V gene encodes CDR1 ENHRY and CDR2 SYGVKD. The CDR3 loop is CAISGDRVAQPQHF. The CDR3 bases are TGTGCCATCAGTGGGGACAGGGTGGCGCAGCCCCAGCATTTT.

The chain combines TRBV7-8 with TRBJ2-3; 8 bases fit TRBD2. The CDR3 consists of 17 residues. V shed 2 bases and J 4 bases; nucleotides not matched to a gene: 11. CDR1 is SGHVS and CDR2 is FQNEAQ in the germline V gene. The CDR3 protein is CASSLRPRRGVSDTQYF. CDR3 nucleotide sequence: TGTGCCAGCAGCTTAAGGCCCAGGCGGGGGGTTTCAGATACGCAGTATTTT.

The chain carries TRBV7-6 and TRBJ2-5; 15 bases line up with TRBD2. J lost 7 bases, V lost 4 bases, and 4 bases had no gene match. CDR1 is SGHVS, CDR2 FNYEAQ, per germline. CDR3 length: 15 amino acids. The CDR3 spells CASSSGTSGRRTQYF. In nucleotides, the CDR3 is TGTGCCAGCAGCTCCGGGACTAGCGGGAGGCGGACCCAGTACTTC.

The J gene is TRBJ2-4, the V gene TRBV13, with D possibly being TRBD2 (5 bases). Germline V gene sequence: CDR1 PRHDT, CDR2 FYEKMQ (reference sequence). V was shortened by 5 bases and J by 2 bases, with 19 bases between the two germline ends. The length of the CDR3 is 17 residues. CDR3 loop: CASSHSRGSASKNIQYF. The CDR3 DNA is TGTGCCAGCAGCCACTCTCGGGGTTCGGCCTCCAAAAACATTCAGTACTTC.

The chain employs TRBV15 and TRBJ1-2; D call uncertain. Trimming took 5 bases from V and 0 from J, leaving 10 bases between them. The CDR3 sequence is 14 residues long. Per the germline V gene, CDR1 is LNHNV and CDR2 is YYDKDF (reference sequence). The CDR3 region has the DNA TGTGCCACCAGCGCCGTGGAGTCTAACTATGGCTACACCTTC. Translating it yields CATSAVESNYGYTF.

The gene calls are TRBV9 and TRBJ2-2, with D possibly TRBD1 on 6 matching bases. The CDR3 is 16 residues long. Germline loops: CDR1 SGDLS, CDR2 YYNGEE. V was trimmed by 0 bases and J by 0 bases, leaving 9 bases between them. This CDR3 reads CASSVEGVSNTGELFF. The DNA for the CDR3 is TGTGCCAGCAGCGTAGAGGGGGTTTCGAACACCGGGGAGCTGTTTTTT. Looking up the rest from reference TRBV9 and TRBJ2-2 gives the full variable domain: DSGVTQTPKHLITATGQRVTLRCSPRSGDLSVYWYQQSLDQGLQFLIQYYNGEERAKGNILERFSAQQFPDLHSELNLSSLELGDSALYFCASSVEGVSNTGELFFGEGSRLTVL.

This chain joins TRBV7-9 and TRBJ2-1; no clear D gene. The germline V gene has CDR1 SEHNR and CDR2 FQNEAQ (reference sequence). This CDR3 has 13 amino acids. The V gene lost 1 base and the J gene lost 10 bases, with 11 bases spanning the gap. CDR3 in amino acids: CASSLGSVNEQFF. The CDR3 DNA follows: TGTGCCAGCAGCTTAGGGAGCGTAAACGAGCAGTTCTTC.

The V gene is TRBV28, the J gene TRBJ1-2; TRBD1 aligns across 11 bases. CDR3 size: 14 residues. J was trimmed by 8 bases and V by 7 bases; bases with no gene match: 9. Germline CDR1 MDHEN, CDR2 SYDVKM. The CDR3 sequence is CASNAGQGGLGYTF. CDR3 coding DNA: TGTGCCAGCAACGCGGGACAGGGGGGGCTCGGCTACACCTTC.

The gene calls are TRBV5-1 and TRBJ2-1; D remains ambiguous. This CDR3 spans 15 amino acids. V lost 3 bases and J lost 6, with 16 bases in between. Germline V gene lookup returns CDR1 SGHRS and CDR2 YFSETQ. Written as DNA, the CDR3 is TGCGCCAGCAGCTCTGCCACTCGCGCTCGCAATGAGCAGTTCTTC. The encoded protein is CASSSATRARNEQFF.

The rearrangement uses TRBV7-2 and TRBJ2-1, with 11 bases lining up with TRBD2. CDR1 is SGHTA and CDR2 is FQGNSA in the germline V gene. Unmatched junction bases numbered 16, after V lost 9 bases and J lost 6 bases. The CDR3 sequence is 17 residues long. DNA for the CDR3: TGTGCCAGTCGTGATCAAGCGACTAGCGGGATAGTCAATGAGCAGTTCTTC. Translating it yields CASRDQATSGIVNEQFF.

This chain links TRBV29-1 with TRBJ2-1, with TRBD1 matching 7 bases. V dropped 5 bases and J dropped 1; count of bases not matched to a gene: 11. In germline, CDR1 is SQVTM, CDR2 ANQGSEA. This CDR3 is 16 amino acids long. The CDR3 DNA reads as TGCAGCGTTCATCGAGGGGGCGGGCGATCCTACAATGAGCAGTTCTTC. This sequence encodes CSVHRGGGRSYNEQFF.

The chain carries TRBV6-5 and TRBJ1-2, with 7 nucleotides matching TRBD1. V shed 5 bases, J shed 6 bases, and the junction held 12 bases outside the gene matches. Germline lookup yields CDR1 MNHEY and CDR2 SVGAGI. CDR3 size: 15 residues. The CDR3 is CASSKWDSRLDGYTF. In nucleotides, the CDR3 is TGTGCCAGCAGTAAATGGGACAGCCGACTAGATGGCTACACCTTC.

The chain has TRBV18 and TRBJ2-1, with 13 bases that match TRBD2. Germline V gene sequence: CDR1 KGHSH, CDR2 LQKENI. The V and J ends lost 5 bases and 6 bases, in that order; junction bases with no gene match: 7. The CDR3 sequence is 16 residues long. CDR3 residues: CASSSVLAGGPNEQFF. Written as DNA, the CDR3 is TGTGCCAGCTCATCTGTACTAGCGGGAGGGCCCAATGAGCAGTTCTTC.

The J gene is TRBJ1-4, the V gene TRBV9; no clear D. Trimming removed 0 bases at V and 8 bases at J, with 14 bases between. The CDR3 contains 15 residues. The germline V gene has CDR1 SGDLS and CDR2 YYNGEE. The CDR3 DNA follows: TGTGCCAGCAGCGTAGCGGGAGGTCTTGGCGAAAAACTGTTTTTT. It specifies CASSVAGGLGEKLFF.

At least ten counts were recorded for this clone. The genes are TRBV28 and TRBJ2-7, with D possibly being TRBD2 (7 bases). The germline V gene encodes CDR1 MDHEN and CDR2 SYDVKM. V shed 5 bases and J shed 1 base, with 18 bases lying between them. The CDR3 length is 16 residues. Written as DNA, the CDR3 is TGTGCCAGCAGTCGATTAGGGGGGGCGCGATCCTACGAGCAGTACTTC. Protein: CASSRLGGARSYEQYF.

This clone has just one count. The chain carries TRBV5-6 and TRBJ2-7, with 9 bases matching TRBD1. This CDR3 region has 15 residues. V gave up 6 bases and J gave up 4 bases; unmatched junction bases: 11. Germline CDR1 reads SGHDT; CDR2 reads YYEEEE. CDR3 residues: CASNRKGTGPYEQYF. The CDR3 region has the DNA TGTGCCAGCAACCGAAAGGGGACAGGGCCGTACGAGCAGTACTTC.

The DNA for the CDR3 is TGTGCCAGCAGCTTAGGTAGCGCCAAAAACATTCAGTACTTC. It codes for CASSLGSAKNIQYF. The rearrangement links TRBV11-2 to TRBJ2-4; D not resolved. Germline CDR1 and CDR2: SGHAT and FQNNGV. The CDR3 is made up of 14 amino acids. Trimming removed 1 base at V and 1 base at J, with 5 bases between.

The genes are TRBV9 and TRBJ1-6; no firm D call. This CDR3 has 16 residues. V shed 0 bases and J shed 0 bases, with 7 bases lying between them. Germline V gene sequence: CDR1 SGDLS, CDR2 YYNGEE. CDR3 nucleotide sequence: TGTGCCAGCAGCGTAGGAGGAAGCTCCTATAATTCACCCCTCCACTTT. It translates to CASSVGGSSYNSPLHF.

The rearrangement uses TRBV4-3 and TRBJ2-7, with D perhaps matching TRBD1 (6 bases). Germline CDR1 reads LGHNA; CDR2 reads YSLEER. This CDR3 is 14 amino acids long. Trimming cost V 4 bases and J 2 bases, with 12 bases left between them. The CDR3 DNA reads as TGCGCCAGCAGCCGCGAGCGGACAGCCTACGAGCAGTACTTC. It encodes CASSRERTAYEQYF.

This clone was observed a handful of times. The chain uses TRBV4-2 and TRBJ2-5; D is undetermined. V lost 1 base to trimming and J lost 5 bases, with 8 bases between them. CDR1 and CDR2 from the germline V gene are LGHNA and YNFKEQ. This CDR3 has 13 amino acids. CDR3: CASSQGSRETQYF. The DNA of the CDR3 is TGTGCCAGCAGCCAAGGATCTAGGGAGACCCAGTACTTC.

The chain is built from TRBV4-1 and TRBJ1-2, with TRBD1 as a possible D gene (6 bases). The germline gives CDR1 MGHRA, CDR2 YSYEKL. The CDR3 sequence is 14 residues long. The V and J ends lost 1 base and 3 bases respectively, with 9 bases between them. CDR3 sequence reads: CASSQAGGDYGYTF. The DNA of the CDR3 is TGCGCCAGCAGCCAAGCGGGGGGCGACTATGGCTACACCTTC.